The entry below gives a single T cell receptor (beta chain) sequence along with its context. This clonotype has only one observation. Its recognized antigen is unknown. Per-base quality was not reported, and no clone a single base away is much larger than it. This sample stems from a study of blood T cells in healthy people across ages (dated by TCRdb to 2014 to 2015). Context from the whole study: Template switching captured roughly one uniquely barcoded TCR beta cDNA molecule per two T cells in model experiments. To track age-related changes in TCR beta repertoire diversity, the study relied on deep sequencing normalized with unique cDNA molecular identifiers. Four age groups were formed from the donors: young (average about 17 years), middle-aged (just under 40), aged (about 62) and long-lived (about 80). To avoid experimental bias, donors of different ages were randomly spread across the sequencing lanes. Using the same blood draw, the study looked at two additional independent replicas of 1 million unique cDNA reads for two donors, one aged 18 to 30 and the other aged 80 or older. Summary of the overall study and its limitations: Because donor CMV infection status was unknown, age-related changes in expanded clonotypes were potentially confounded. Bulk unsorted PBMC profiling prevented conclusive comparison of naive and antigen-experienced compartments. Observed TCR beta diversity per million T cells fell roughly linearly with age, and a significant reduction was already apparent by age about 36. Estimates of total diversity from one million sequenced T cells were regarded as lower bounds and underestimates. Compared with the aged group, the long-lived group had more naive CD4+ T cells, fewer expanded clones and increased TCR diversity, suggesting age selection. The percentage of naive T cells measured by flow cytometry correlated strongly with observed TCR beta diversity.

Reading the germline V gene gives CDR1 SGHRS and CDR2 YFSETQ. Inclusive of the bounding cysteine and phenylalanine, the CDR3 is 18 residues long. Only the CDR3 DNA stays, 54 bases, in frame from base 1. V is reduced by 4 bases and J by 8 bases, leaving a spacing of 28 bases between them. The library was generated by 5' RACE. Sequencing was carried out with an Illumina HiSeq 2500. A second PCR of roughly 7 to 11 cycles was performed with a sample-barcoded 5' primer and a J-beta primer mix. A unique molecular identifier was introduced onto each TCR beta cDNA molecule by a template-switch 5' adaptor carrying 12 random nucleotides. Each sample yielded at least 3 million CDR3-containing paired-end reads. First-strand cDNA was synthesized from all RNA with the Mint cDNA synthesis kit, primed by a TRBC-specific oligonucleotide. After uracil-DNA glycosylase treatment, a first 18-cycle PCR used universal primers M1SS and BC2_uni_R on all cDNA. Per the source publication's procedure: Normalization of each sample was performed by random selection of 1 million high-quality reads, each carrying a distinct molecular identifier. Instead of being binned into consensus sequences, reads with shared molecular identifiers were discarded. MiTCR, set to a Q25 quality threshold and the strictest error-elimination algorithm, was used for CDR3 identification, clonotype clustering and error correction. A nonparametric unseen species model with Euler transformation was used to estimate a lower bound on total TCR beta diversity. TCRdb reworked the public reads: Q25 trimming with fastp, MiXCR clone assembly, productive beta chains retained. Every entry covers one CDR3 protein and lists the most common genes and DNA from its rows. These V and J calls derive from TCRdb rather than the authors' analysis. The sample contains hundreds of thousands of distinct CDR3 sequences, 55% to 70% of them found a single time. Over 20% of the sample goes to the ten largest clones.

The roughly 39 donors, aged about 6 to 90 years, were systemically healthy Caucasian individuals from Russia. Ten milliliters of peripheral blood were collected from each donor into EDTA-treated Vacutainer tubes. Ficoll-Paque density-gradient centrifugation was used to isolate PBMCs, with at least 6 million per sample. Trizol reagent was used to extract total RNA from the PBMCs, yielding at least 5 micrograms per sample. For every donor, an aliquot of PBMCs went through flow cytometry to measure the percentages of naive CD45RAhigh/CD27high T cells. The V and J segments used are TRBV5-1 and TRBJ2-1; a tentative D call is TRBD2 (5 bases match). Sequencing was carried out using blood. The receptor comes from a man aged 25-45 years in good health. The base sequence is TGCGCCAGCAGCCCATCACTACTAGGCCGCGGGCGTGCGGATGAGCAGTTCTTC. Its protein product is CASSPSLLGRGRADEQFF.